This T cell receptor beta chain is from a study of identical twins (dated by TCRdb to 2016 to 2017). As for the study more broadly: The study deep-sequenced TCR alpha and beta repertoires from monozygotic twins, unrelated adults of various ages and cord blood to test whether fetal clonotypes persist. To rule out contamination, replicate twin experiments were performed at different times with different library preparation protocols.

Notes on this clonotype: Its antigen is unknown. No qualities accompany the bases; no much larger clone lies one base away.

For CDR1 and CDR2, the germline V gene lists SGHRS and YFSETQ. V is clipped by 2 bases and J by 2 bases, and the sequence between their germline boundaries is 11 bases long. From the cysteine through the phenylalanine, the CDR3 covers 14 amino acids. The read is trimmed to its CDR3 DNA, 42 bases read in frame from base 1. Libraries were constructed by 5' RACE. The reads were generated on an Illumina HiSeq 2000. A universal primer binding site was introduced by template switching, and a unique molecular identifier was present in the final cDNA, enabling accurate counting of TCR cDNA molecules. Specific primers in the conserved constant-segment region were used to synthesize first-strand cDNA for the TCR alpha and beta chains. To control for contamination, every cDNA library carried two barcodes: a SMART-Mk sample barcode plus Illumina barcodes. TruSeq adapter sequences, together with Illumina sample barcodes, were added in two successive PCR steps. Sequencing of the TCR alpha and beta cDNA libraries was done on the Illumina HiSeq platform using custom primers. Regarding the original processing steps: Raw reads were processed with MiGEC to extract unique molecular identifiers, and MiXCR was used to determine CDR3 positions. Recombination models were inferred per individual with the repgenHMM and IGoR tools using an EM algorithm. Shared clonotype analysis was performed with the tcR package in R, normalizing sharing by the product of cloneset sizes. To study raw recombination free of thymic and clonal selection effects, out-of-frame nonproductive sequences were analyzed. Starting from the raw public reads, TCRdb applied fastp trimming at Q25, assembled clones with MiXCR and retained in-frame beta chains. Entries that share a CDR3 protein sequence are merged under the most common genes and DNA. The V and J calls come from TCRdb's annotation, not from the publication. The sample yields 210,000 or so distinct CDR3 sequences; around a sixth were counted once. 40% of the sample belongs to the ten largest clones.

The full study reports these points: Invariant T cells such as MAIT and iNKT could partly confound zero-insertion analyses, though diverse VJ usage argued against this for most clonotypes. In beta out-of-frame sequences, excess twin sharing was weaker, because having fewer shared sequences lowered the signal-to-noise ratio. Abundant cord blood beta clonotypes had fewer insertions, young adult naive repertoires showed a similar but weaker trend, and memory repertoires showed no such trend. Recombination models systematically underestimated out-of-frame TCR alpha sharing in monozygotic twins but agreed with sharing between unrelated individuals. Compared with coincidental sharing between unrelated individuals, an excess of low generation-probability sequences was observed among out-of-frame TCR alpha sequences shared between twins. Because the same donors could not be followed over many years, the conclusions depended on cross-sectional statistical analysis.

All donors were healthy Caucasians. The twin cohort comprised three pairs of female monozygotic twins, all aged about 18 to 29 years. CD4+ and CD8+ T cell populations were isolated with positive isolation kits from Invitrogen. The same data also contributed to another study, on T cells expressing NK-cell markers. Drawing on the second study: Three sorted T-cell subsets (CD3+CD56+NKG2C+, CD3+CD56+NKG2C- and CD3+CD56-NKG2C+) from eight donors had their TCR beta-chain repertoires profiled. Of the eight sequenced donors, seven were found to be HCMV-seropositive and one was found to be HCMV-seronegative. To restrict sorting to alphabetaTCR-expressing T cells, an anti-gammadeltaTCR antibody was added in several experiments. In roughly 6 donors, the dominant CD3+CD56+NKG2C+ clonotypes were found to rank among the top 10 CD8+ clonotypes and to make up roughly 1.0-7.5% of CD8+ T cells. Those dominant clonotypes were again the most abundant among CD3+CD56-NKG2C+ cells in a handful of donors, at roughly 25-60.1%. Whether the expanded NKG2C-expressing T cell clones were specific for HCMV antigens remained unclear. The study sequenced eight donors, all healthy volunteers chosen at random: three men and five women. A commercial ELISA kit detecting HCMV-specific IgG in serum was used to determine HCMV serostatus. MIGEC handled demultiplexing of the reads and grouping by UMI, while MiTCR was used to assemble and quantify clonotypes. To exclude erroneous sequences, only TCR cDNA sequences supported by at least two reads were retained. Downstream repertoire analysis used the tcR package, and clonotypes were matched across fractions by CDR3 nucleotide sequence plus V segment. VDJmatch was used to annotate antigen specificity against VDJdb, with one amino acid substitution in CDR3 allowed.

The sequence came from a woman between 18 and 29 years old in good health. The sequence joins TRBV5-1 to TRBJ2-7, with the identity of the D gene unclear. The sample consisted of CD8+ T cells sorted from blood. At the DNA level, the sequence is TGCGCCAGCAGCTTTTCGACGGTTCCCTACGAGCAGTACTTC. The encoded protein is CASSFSTVPYEQYF.